This is a list of T cell receptor beta chains from one sample in a study of blood T cell repertoires in COVID-19. Sequenced by immunoSEQ multiplex PCR; TCRdb stores in-frame clones only, minus some. Of roughly 380,000 clones listed, more than 70% are singletons. Sequencing was done on a sample of PBMCs or T cells enriched from blood (not recorded which). All receptors come from a woman in her 30s who had been exposed to COVID-19. The CDR3 runs from the conserved cysteine through the conserved F or W.

TRBJ1-1 TRBV18 CASSLIESRGNTEAFF
TRBJ2-1 TRBV4-2 CASSQGFRELEITYNEQFF
TRBJ2-7 TRBV18 CASSPRQGQTYEQYF
TRBJ2-7 TRBV7-9 CASSFAGPGGEQYF
TRBJ2-1 TRBV24-1 CATSSRLAIGTYNEQFF
TRBJ1-1 TRBV12-3/TRBV12-4 CASREDRATEAFF
TRBJ2-2 TRBV2 CASSGDSRTGELFF
TRBJ2-2 TRBV3-1/TRBV3-2 CASSQAGEVTGELFF
TRBJ2-1 TRBV30 CAWSSFRLAGANEQFF
TRBJ1-4 TRBV3-1/TRBV3-2 CASSQGLNEKLFF
TRBJ1-2 TRBV30 CAWSWDPRTSAGYTF
TRBJ1-2 TRBV5-1 CASSPRAEADGYTF
TRBJ2-7 TRBV10-3 CAAAAVAGNEQYF
TRBJ2-7 TRBV28 CASRTGASYEQYF